This T cell receptor beta chain was sequenced for a study of blood T cell repertoires in COVID-19. The wider study: Material from acute and convalescent COVID-19 was sourced from the United States, Italy and Spain. Sample material is recorded as cDNA or gDNA derived from T cells, B-cell-depleted T cells, or PBMCs.

CDR1 is LNHDA and CDR2 is SQIVND in the germline V gene (reference sequence). Unmatched junction bases numbered 14, after V lost 6 bases and J lost 6 bases. CDR3 size: 16 residues. Under the authors' procedure: Amplification of reference gene primers was used by the study to estimate nucleated cell counts. Some clones are missing from TCRdb's copy, which holds only in-frame ones; the method was immunoSEQ multiplex PCR. The DNA gave D and trimming, while V, J and clone size come from that table. The table has roughly 180,000 clones, roughly 80% seen once. Recruitment covered under 25 US areas and drew participants whose ages spanned roughly 18 to 90 years.

This clonotype originated in a woman aged 40 to 50 with acute COVID-19. The sequencing input was PBMCs or T cells enriched from blood (not recorded which). The chain combines TRBV19 with TRBJ1-5; 7 bases agree with TRBD1. CDR3 sequence (DNA): TGTGCCAGTAGGGGTACAGGGGCAGGGCTGGGTCAGCCCCAGCATTTT. Translating it yields CASRGTGAGLGQPQHF.